This T cell receptor (beta chain) was documented in a study of blood T cell repertoires in COVID-19. Study-level background: Italy, Spain and the United States were the sources of the convalescent and acute COVID-19 samples. PBMCs, B-cell-depleted T cells, or T cells provided the cDNA or gDNA that made up the material.

Per the study methods: Nucleated cell number was recorded as an estimate derived from reference gene primer amplification. Libraries were prepared by immunoSEQ multiplex PCR; TCRdb keeps only in-frame clonotypes and omits some of them. That table gives V, J and clone size, and the DNA gave D and trimming. The sample lists 210,000 or so clones; approximately 91% were seen once. Germline V lookup: CDR1 SGHVS, CDR2 FQNEAQ. The V end was cut by 5 bases, the J end by 11 bases, with 15 bases between. The CDR3 totals 12 residues. V and J are TRBV7-8 and TRBJ1-1; D unresolved. This receptor was identified in a woman between 55 and 75 years old with acute or convalescent COVID-19. The sample comprised peripheral blood. CDR3 sequence (DNA): TGTGCCAGCAGCCGCCTGCTCGGGATGGCTTTCTTT. Translation: CASSRLLGMAFF.